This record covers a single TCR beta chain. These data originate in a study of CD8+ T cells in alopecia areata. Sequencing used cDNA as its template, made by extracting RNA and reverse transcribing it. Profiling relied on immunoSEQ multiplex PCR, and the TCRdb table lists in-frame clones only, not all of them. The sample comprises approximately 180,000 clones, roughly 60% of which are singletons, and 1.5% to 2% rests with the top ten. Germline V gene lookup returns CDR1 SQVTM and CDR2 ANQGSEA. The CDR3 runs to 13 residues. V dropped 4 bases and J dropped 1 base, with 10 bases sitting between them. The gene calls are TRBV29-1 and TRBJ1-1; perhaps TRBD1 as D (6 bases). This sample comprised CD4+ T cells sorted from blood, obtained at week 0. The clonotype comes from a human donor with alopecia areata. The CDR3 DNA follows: TGCAGCGTTGGGGGACATGCGAACACTGAAGCTTTCTTT. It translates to CSVGGHANTEAFF.